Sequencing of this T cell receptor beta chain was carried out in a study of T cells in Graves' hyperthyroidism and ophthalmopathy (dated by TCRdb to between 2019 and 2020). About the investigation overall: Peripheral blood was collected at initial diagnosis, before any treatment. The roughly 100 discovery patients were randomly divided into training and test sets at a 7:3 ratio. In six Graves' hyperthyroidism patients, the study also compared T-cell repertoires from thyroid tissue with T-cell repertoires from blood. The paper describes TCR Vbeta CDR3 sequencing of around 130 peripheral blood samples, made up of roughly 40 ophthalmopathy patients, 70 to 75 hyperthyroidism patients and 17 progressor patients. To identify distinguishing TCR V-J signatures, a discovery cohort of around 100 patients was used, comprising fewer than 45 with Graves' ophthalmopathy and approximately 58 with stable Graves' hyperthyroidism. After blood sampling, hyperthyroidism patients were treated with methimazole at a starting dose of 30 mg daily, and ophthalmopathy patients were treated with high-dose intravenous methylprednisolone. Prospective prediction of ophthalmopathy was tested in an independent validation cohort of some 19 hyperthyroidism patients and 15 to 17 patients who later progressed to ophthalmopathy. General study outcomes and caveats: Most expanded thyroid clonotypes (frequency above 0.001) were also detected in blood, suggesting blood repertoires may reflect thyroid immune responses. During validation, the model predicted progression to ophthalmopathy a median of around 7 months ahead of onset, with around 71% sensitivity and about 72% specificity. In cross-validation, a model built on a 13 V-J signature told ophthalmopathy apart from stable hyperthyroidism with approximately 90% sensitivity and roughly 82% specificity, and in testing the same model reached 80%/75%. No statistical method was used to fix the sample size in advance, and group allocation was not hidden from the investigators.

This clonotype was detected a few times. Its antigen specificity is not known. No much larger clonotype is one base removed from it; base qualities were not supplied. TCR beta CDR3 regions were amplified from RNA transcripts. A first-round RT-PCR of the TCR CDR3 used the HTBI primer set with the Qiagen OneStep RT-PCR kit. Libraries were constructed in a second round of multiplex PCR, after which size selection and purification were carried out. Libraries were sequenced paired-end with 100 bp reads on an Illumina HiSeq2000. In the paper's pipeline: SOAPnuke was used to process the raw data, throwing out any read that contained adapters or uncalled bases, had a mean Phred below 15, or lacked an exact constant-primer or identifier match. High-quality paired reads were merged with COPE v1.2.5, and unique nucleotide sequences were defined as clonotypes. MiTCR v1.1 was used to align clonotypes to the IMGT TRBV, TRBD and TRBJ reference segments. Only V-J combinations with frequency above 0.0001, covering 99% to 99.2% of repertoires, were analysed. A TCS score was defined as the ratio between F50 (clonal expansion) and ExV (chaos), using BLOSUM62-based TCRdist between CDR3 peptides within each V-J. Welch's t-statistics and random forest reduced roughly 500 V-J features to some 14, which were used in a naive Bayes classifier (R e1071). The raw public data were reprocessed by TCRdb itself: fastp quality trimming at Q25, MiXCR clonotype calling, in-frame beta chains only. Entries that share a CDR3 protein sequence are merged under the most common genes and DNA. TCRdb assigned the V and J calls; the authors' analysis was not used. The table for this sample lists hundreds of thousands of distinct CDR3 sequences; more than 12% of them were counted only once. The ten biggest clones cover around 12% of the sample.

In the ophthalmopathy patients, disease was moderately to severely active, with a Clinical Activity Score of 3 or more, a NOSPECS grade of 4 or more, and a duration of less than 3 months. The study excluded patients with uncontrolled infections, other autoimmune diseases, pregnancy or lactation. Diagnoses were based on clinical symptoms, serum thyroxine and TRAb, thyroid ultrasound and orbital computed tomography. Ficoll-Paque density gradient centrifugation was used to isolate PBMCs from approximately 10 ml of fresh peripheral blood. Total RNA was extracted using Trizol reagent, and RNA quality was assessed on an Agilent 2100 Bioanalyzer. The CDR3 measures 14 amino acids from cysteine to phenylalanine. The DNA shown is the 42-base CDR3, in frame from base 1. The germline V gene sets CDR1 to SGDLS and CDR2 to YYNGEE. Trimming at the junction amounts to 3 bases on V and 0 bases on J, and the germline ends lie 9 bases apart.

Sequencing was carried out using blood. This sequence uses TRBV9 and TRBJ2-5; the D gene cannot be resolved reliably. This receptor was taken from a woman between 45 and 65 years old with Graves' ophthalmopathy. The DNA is TGTGCCAGCAGCGGGACGACTTACCAAGAGACCCAGTACTTC. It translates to CASSGTTYQETQYF.